The T cell receptor beta chain under discussion was sequenced for a study of cytomegalovirus exposure and HLA in healthy donors. General study findings and limits: Per published accounts, TCR beta sequences correctly predicted the HLA-A and HLA-B alleles of most subjects. Some public TCRs appeared in many individuals, while most sequences were rare.

This CDR3 is built from 15 residues. Trimming pared 3 bases from V and 1 base from J, leaving 10 bases between. Looked up from germline, CDR1 is MDHEN and CDR2 is SYDVKM. The primer mix had 60 Vbeta and 13 Jbeta primers. Generated by immunoSEQ multiplex PCR, the TCRdb table keeps only in-frame clones and is missing some. Here the sample spans more than 100,000 clones, less than 65% being singletons. A note on this clone: Its specificity is not known.

V gene TRBV28 combines with J gene TRBJ2-1; D may be TRBD1 (6 bases). The receptor comes from a man in his forties or fifties in good health and CMV-seropositive. The material sequenced was PBMCs. CDR3 loop: CASSFRRGSYNEQFF. The CDR3 nucleotides read TGTGCCAGCAGTTTCCGCAGGGGATCCTACAATGAGCAGTTCTTC. The entire variable domain, with the rest obtained from reference TRBV28 and TRBJ2-1, is as follows: DVKVTQSSRYLVKRTGEKVFLECVQDMDHENMFWYRQDPGLGLRLIYFSYDVKMKEKGDIPEGYSVSREKKERFSLILESASTNQTSMYLCASSFRRGSYNEQFFGPGTRLTVL.